Presented here are 32 T cell receptor beta chains from one specimen sequenced in a study of PD-1 blockade in classical Hodgkin lymphoma. The assay was immunoSEQ multiplex PCR, and TCRdb's table has in-frame clones only and misses some. This repertoire shows roughly 100,000 clones, roughly 89% found once; its top ten account for around 17%. As for time point: cycle 4 day 1 (C4D1), after more than five weeks of nivolumab. Exposure to brentuximab vedotin varied, and each patient had relapsed following autologous stem cell transplantation. The input for sequencing was peripheral blood mononuclear cells (PBMCs), taken before the fourth cycle of nivolumab. These receptor sequences come from a human donor with classical Hodgkin lymphoma.

This chain uses TRBV12-5 with TRBJ2-2, with 10 bases fitting TRBD2. J was trimmed by 5 bases and V by 2 bases; bases with no gene match: 5. Germline V CDR1 and CDR2: LGHNT, FRNRAP. The CDR3 loop spans 16 amino acids. The CDR3 coding sequence is TGTGCTAGTGGTTTGAGGCTAGCGGGAGTAACCGGGGAGCTGTTTTTT. This translates into CASGLRLAGVTGELFF.

The V gene is TRBV7-9, the J gene TRBJ1-1; D is possibly TRBD1 (6 bases). The CDR3 length is 13 residues. Trimming stripped 7 bases from V and 5 bases from J, with 14 bases between. Per germline, CDR1 SEHNR and CDR2 FQNEAQ (reference sequence). CDR3 protein: CASTPRGRTEAFF. The CDR3 DNA reads as TGTGCCAGCACCCCTCGGGGGCGGACTGAAGCTTTCTTT.

Here the CDR3 DNA reads TGTGCCAGCAGCCCGCTCGGGGGCGCAAATACGATAAAAAACATTCAGTACTTC. Its translation: CASSPLGGANTIKNIQYF. V usage is TRBV11-2 and J usage is TRBJ2-4, with D perhaps matching TRBD1 or TRBD2 (6 bases each). Germline assignment: CDR1 SGHAT and CDR2 FQNNGV. The CDR3 sequence is 18 residues long. Trimming shortened V by 5 bases and J by 4 bases, and 24 bases separated the two germline ends.

V is TRBV5-1 and J is TRBJ2-5, with D perhaps matching TRBD1 or TRBD2 (5 bases each). Trimming cost V 0 bases and J 3 bases, with 12 bases left between them. Germline CDR1 is SGHRS and CDR2 is YFSETQ. This CDR3 has 15 amino acids. CDR3 protein: CASSLGGIRKETQYF. CDR3 DNA sequence: TGCGCCAGCAGCTTGGGGGGGATTAGAAAAGAGACCCAGTACTTC.

This sequence joins TRBV28 and TRBJ1-1, with a possible D match to TRBD1 (5 bases). The CDR3 extends over 14 amino acids. Trimming cost V 9 bases and J 1 base, with 15 bases left between them. Germline V gene data show CDR1 as MDHEN and CDR2 as SYDVKM. For the CDR3, the DNA is TGTGCCAGTTTCTTAGGGACGGGGAACACTGAAGCTTTCTTT. It encodes CASFLGTGNTEAFF.

This clone was seen just once. The chain carries TRBV4-1 and TRBJ2-1, with D unresolved. Looked up from germline, CDR1 is MGHRA and CDR2 is YSYEKL. The germline V and J ends were trimmed by 2 bases and 2 bases, with 16 bases remaining between them. The CDR3 runs to 17 residues. CDR3 bases: TGCGCCAGCAGCCAAACAGTTGCGCTAGTAACCTACAATGAGCAGTTCTTC. Amino acids: CASSQTVALVTYNEQFF.

The chain uses TRBV29-1 and TRBJ2-1, with TRBD1 as a possible D gene (5 bases). CDR3 length: 14 amino acids. Germline V gives CDR1 SQVTM, CDR2 ANQGSEA. Trimming left V 7 bases short and J 2 bases short, with 15 bases between. The CDR3 DNA sequence: TGCAGCGCCGGTCAGGGATATGCCTACAATGAGCAGTTCTTC. Translating it yields CSAGQGYAYNEQFF.

J is TRBJ1-2 and V is TRBV27; the match to TRBD1 covers 9 bases. The CDR3 totals 15 residues. Germline V lookup: CDR1 MNHEY, CDR2 SMNVEV (reference sequence). J gave up 4 bases and V 5 bases, and 8 bases lay outside the gene matches. The CDR3 region is CASSATGTGLYGYTF. Here the CDR3 DNA reads TGTGCCAGCAGTGCCACCGGGACAGGGCTCTATGGCTACACCTTC.

The V and J genes are TRBV10-2 and TRBJ2-6, with D hard to call. Germline assignment: CDR1 WSHSY and CDR2 SAAADI. V lost 2 bases, J lost 0 bases, and 8 bases lay in between. The CDR3 is 16 amino acids. CDR3 in amino acids: CASSENAFSGANVLTF. The CDR3 DNA is TGCGCCAGCAGTGAGAACGCCTTCTCTGGGGCCAACGTCCTGACTTTC.

CDR3 in amino acids: CASSLVQRGQAFF. CDR3 DNA: TGTGCCAGCAGCTTAGTTCAGAGGGGTCAGGCTTTCTTT. The chain employs TRBV7-2 and TRBJ1-1; weak D call: TRBD1 (5 bases). Germline CDR1 reads SGHTA; CDR2 reads FQGNSA. The CDR3 totals 13 residues. The V end was cut by 1 base, the J end by 11 bases, with 14 bases between.

The rearrangement uses TRBV27 and TRBJ1-1; maybe TRBD1 (6 bases). The CDR3 runs to 11 residues. With 7 bases removed from V and 4 bases from J, the gap between germline ends came to 7 bases. Per germline, CDR1 MNHEY and CDR2 SMNVEV (reference sequence). CDR3 sequence reads: CASTRGTEAFF. CDR3 DNA sequence: TGTGCCAGCACCAGGGGCACTGAAGCTTTCTTT.

The chain recombines TRBV28 with TRBJ1-2; a possible D gene is TRBD1 (6 bases). V lost 5 bases and J 2 bases, leaving 24 bases between the germline ends. From germline, CDR1 is MDHEN and CDR2 SYDVKM. CDR3 length: 18 residues. The CDR3 coding sequence is TGTGCCAGCAGTGACGTGGCTTTGCAGGGGCCCTTAAACTATGGCTACACCTTC. Translated, it gives CASSDVALQGPLNYGYTF.

The V call is TRBV4-1, the J call TRBJ1-1; D not certain. The CDR3 runs 13 residues. The germline V gene has CDR1 MGHRA and CDR2 YSYEKL. Trimming pared 2 bases from V and 6 bases from J, leaving 10 bases between. The CDR3 loop reads CASSQIGFSEAFF. DNA of the CDR3: TGCGCCAGCAGCCAAATCGGTTTCTCTGAAGCTTTCTTT.

V is TRBV7-9 and J is TRBJ2-3, with D perhaps matching TRBD2 (6 bases). The CDR3 covers 14 residues. The V gene lost 5 bases and the J gene lost 5 bases, with 14 bases spanning the gap. The germline CDR1 and CDR2 sequences are SEHNR and FQNEAQ (reference sequence). For the CDR3, the DNA is TGTGCCAGCAGCCCACTCCCGGGAGAAGATACGCAGTATTTT. Protein sequence: CASSPLPGEDTQYF. Based on the CDR3 plus reference TRBV7-9 and TRBJ2-3, the full variable domain is DTGVSQNPRHKITKRGQNVTFRCDPISEHNRLYWYRQTLGQGPEFLTYFQNEAQLEKSRLLSDRFSAERPKGSFSTLEIQRTEQGDSAMYLCASSPLPGEDTQYFGPGTRLTVL.

V gene TRBV11-2 combines with J gene TRBJ2-2, with a tentative D call TRBD1 (6 bases). CDR3 size: 18 residues. Germline values: CDR1 SGHAT, CDR2 FQNNGV. Trimming took off 1 base at V and 1 base at J, with 16 bases between the two ends. CDR3 bases: TGTGCCAGCAGCTTAGGGTCCTGGGACAAGAAGAACACCGGGGAGCTGTTTTTT. Translating it yields CASSLGSWDKKNTGELFF.

This chain connects TRBV10-2 to TRBJ2-7; TRBD2 is a possible D gene (6 bases). Between the trimmed V and J ends, which lost 2 bases and 2 bases, there was a span of 13 bases. Germline V gene lookup returns CDR1 WSHSY and CDR2 SAAADI. The CDR3 runs 15 residues. CDR3 in DNA: TGCGCCAGCAGTGAGCGGCTAGCGTTGACCTACGAGCAGTACTTC. Its translation is CASSERLALTYEQYF.

The CDR3 nucleotides read TGTGCCAGCAGTGACACAGGGAGGAGAACTAATGAAAAACTGTTTTTT. Translating gives CASSDTGRRTNEKLFF. The gene calls are TRBV2 and TRBJ1-4; perhaps TRBD1 as D (6 bases). CDR1 is SNHLY, CDR2 FYNNEI, per germline. V lost 3 bases to trimming and J lost 1 base, with 12 bases between them. The CDR3 spans 16 residues.

This clone was picked up one time. This chain connects TRBV4-1 to TRBJ1-1, with 10 bases that match TRBD1. With V trimmed by 3 bases and J by 0 bases, 13 bases remained unmatched. Germline values: CDR1 MGHRA, CDR2 YSYEKL. The CDR3 is 19 residues long. In DNA form, the CDR3 reads TGCGCCAGCAGCCACGTCCCCCGGGACAGGGGATACATGAACACTGAAGCTTTCTTT. Translation gives CASSHVPRDRGYMNTEAFF.

This clone appeared a single time. The rearrangement uses TRBV11-3 and TRBJ2-1; 9 bases are shared with TRBD2. V was clipped by 0 bases and J by 5 bases; unmatched bases: 5. In germline, CDR1 is SGHNT, CDR2 YENEEA. The CDR3 length is 16 residues. The CDR3 protein is CASSLEPGLANNEQFF. In DNA, the CDR3 is TGTGCCAGCAGCTTAGAGCCGGGACTAGCAAACAATGAGCAGTTCTTC.

The V gene is TRBV7-9, the J gene TRBJ1-4; D might be TRBD1 (6 bases). CDR1 is SEHNR, CDR2 FQNEAQ, per germline (reference sequence). The CDR3 sequence is 15 residues long. The V end lost 6 bases, the J end lost 5 bases, and 16 bases lay between the germline ends. In nucleotides, the CDR3 is TGTGCCAGCAGGGAAGGGACAAGCTTAAATGAAAAACTGTTTTTT. It specifies CASREGTSLNEKLFF. Full variable domain (missing parts from reference TRBV7-9 and TRBJ1-4): DTGVSQNPRHKITKRGQNVTFRCDPISEHNRLYWYRQTLGQGPEFLTYFQNEAQLEKSRLLSDRFSAERPKGSFSTLEIQRTEQGDSAMYLCASREGTSLNEKLFFGSGTQLSVL.

Turning to this clone: Other DNA sequences in this sample translate to the same CDR3. The rearrangement joins TRBV7-2 to TRBJ2-5; maybe TRBD1 (6 bases). The V end lost 0 bases, the J end lost 1 base, and 6 bases lay between the germline ends. CDR1 is SGHTA, CDR2 FQGNSA, per germline. The CDR3 length is 14 residues. This chain's CDR3 is CASSLAGAQETQYF. The CDR3 bases are TGTGCCAGCAGCTTAGCGGGGGCCCAAGAGACCCAGTACTTC.

A few counts support this clone. The chain carries TRBV5-4 and TRBJ1-3; 7 nucleotides line up with TRBD1. Germline loops: CDR1 SGHNT, CDR2 YYREEE (reference sequence). The junction had 4 bases not matched to a gene; V was cut back by 9 bases and J by 4 bases. The CDR3 has 12 amino acids. DNA for the CDR3: TGTGCCACCGGGACAGTCGGAAACACCATATATTTT. Amino acid sequence: CATGTVGNTIYF.

V usage is TRBV7-2 and J usage is TRBJ1-2, with 8 positions matching TRBD1. This CDR3 is 15 amino acids long. The V segment lost 1 base and the J segment 4 bases; nucleotides outside the gene matches: 5. Per the germline V gene, CDR1 is SGHTA and CDR2 is FQGNSA. The CDR3 spells CASSLGAGGFYGYTF. The CDR3 region has the DNA TGTGCCAGCAGCTTAGGTGCAGGGGGCTTCTATGGCTACACCTTC.

The rearrangement links TRBV25-1 to TRBJ2-5; 8 bases line up with TRBD2. From germline, CDR1 is MGHDK and CDR2 SYGVNS. The junction had 4 bases not matched to a gene; V was cut back by 4 bases and J by 9 bases. The CDR3 sequence is 12 residues long. The CDR3, as DNA: TGTGCCAGCAGTGCGGGACTAGTGCCCCAGTACTTC. Its translation: CASSAGLVPQYF.

V is TRBV19 and J is TRBJ1-4; D not certain. Trimming took off 10 bases at V and 4 bases at J, with 19 bases between the two ends. The CDR3 spans 15 residues. Germline V gives CDR1 LNHDA, CDR2 SQIVND (reference sequence). The CDR3 is CATTDRGTVNEKLFF. CDR3 coding DNA: TGTGCCACCACCGACCGAGGCACAGTTAATGAAAAACTGTTTTTT.

V usage is TRBV5-1 and J usage is TRBJ2-2; TRBD1 might be the D (5 bases). With 0 bases removed from V and 5 bases from J, the gap between germline ends came to 5 bases. The CDR3 is 13 amino acids. Germline V gene lookup returns CDR1 SGHRS and CDR2 YFSETQ. The chain's CDR3 is CASSLEGTGELFF. CDR3 nucleotides: TGCGCCAGCAGCTTGGAGGGGACCGGGGAGCTGTTTTTT.

CDR3 coding DNA: TGTGCCAGCAGCGGTACCGGGACAGGGAATTCACCCCTCCACTTT. Its translation: CASSGTGTGNSPLHF. The chain employs TRBV6-5 and TRBJ1-6, with 9 bases aligning to TRBD1. The CDR3 is made up of 15 amino acids. The germline V gene encodes CDR1 MNHEY and CDR2 SVGAGI. Trimming at V came to 6 bases and at J to 7 bases, leaving 7 bases not matched to a gene.

This chain joins TRBV7-2 and TRBJ2-7; 13 nucleotides align to TRBD2. Germline loops: CDR1 SGHTA, CDR2 FQGNSA. V trimming: 2 bases; J trimming: 3 bases; junction bases outside the gene matches: 10. CDR3 length: 18 residues. The CDR3 region is CASSLISGTSGNLYEQYF. The CDR3 DNA sequence: TGTGCCAGCAGCTTAATTTCCGGGACTAGCGGGAATCTCTACGAGCAGTACTTC. Drawing the rest from reference TRBV7-2 and TRBJ2-7, the complete variable domain is GAGVSQSPSNKVTEKGKDVELRCDPISGHTALYWYRQSLGQGLEFLIYFQGNSAPDKSGLPSDRFSAERTGGSVSTLTIQRTQQEDSAVYLCASSLISGTSGNLYEQYFGPGTRLTVT.

The chain joins TRBV6-6 to TRBJ2-7, with TRBD1 matching over 10 bases. Germline lookup yields CDR1 MNHNY and CDR2 SVGAGI (reference sequence). Germline trimming cut 5 bases from V and 4 bases from J; bases unmatched to any gene: 5. CDR3 length: 14 residues. The CDR3, as DNA: TGTGCCAGCAGTGGGGACAGGGGTTTTTACGAGCAGTACTTC. It specifies CASSGDRGFYEQYF.

This chain connects TRBV11-2 to TRBJ1-1, with D possibly being TRBD1 (5 bases). The CDR3 runs 14 residues. The germline gives CDR1 SGHAT, CDR2 FQNNGV. V lost 5 bases, J lost 9 bases, and 19 bases lay in between. The CDR3 loop reads CASSLVGTDLKAFF. The DNA for the CDR3 is TGTGCCAGCAGCCTCGTCGGGACTGACCTTAAAGCTTTCTTT.

V gene TRBV28 combines with J gene TRBJ1-3, with TRBD1 as a possible D gene (6 bases). The CDR3 is made up of 15 amino acids. The ends were cut back, 6 bases at V and 8 bases at J, with 20 bases in the middle. The germline V gene has CDR1 MDHEN and CDR2 SYDVKM. CDR3 in DNA: TGTGCCAGCAGCCGTACCGGGACACCGGGTCACACCATATATTTT. Translating gives CASSRTGTPGHTIYF. Full variable domain (remainder filled in from reference TRBV28 and TRBJ1-3): DVKVTQSSRYLVKRTGEKVFLECVQDMDHENMFWYRQDPGLGLRLIYFSYDVKMKEKGDIPEGYSVSREKKERFSLILESASTNQTSMYLCASSRTGTPGHTIYFGEGSWLTVV.

This clone was observed a handful of times. V gene TRBV30 combines with J gene TRBJ1-5; D call uncertain. Germline-derived CDR1 and CDR2 are GTSNPN and SVGIG (reference sequence). Between the trimmed V and J ends, which lost 4 bases and 0 bases, there was a span of 16 bases. This CDR3 has 16 amino acids. The CDR3 spells CAWNAPLRSSNQPQHF. The CDR3 coding sequence is TGTGCCTGGAACGCCCCTCTCCGCAGTAGCAATCAGCCCCAGCATTTT.